One and the same sample provided the 29 T cell receptor beta chains below, sequenced in a study of control samples from healthy donors and cancer patients. Assay: immunoSEQ multiplex PCR; the TCRdb copy retains only in-frame clones and omits some. The sample has under 450,000 clones; around 90% are singletons. Sequencing used PBMCs. Receptors originate from a man between 35 and 55 years old with head and neck cancer.

The V gene is TRBV4-3, the J gene TRBJ2-7; 9 bases map to TRBD2. Germline V lookup: CDR1 LGHNA, CDR2 YSLEER. The CDR3 covers 17 residues. The ends lost 0 bases at V and 5 bases at J; junction bases unmatched: 11. CDR3 sequence (DNA): TGCGCCAGCAGCCAAGATTATACGGGACTAGCCCCCCACGAGCAGTACTTC. Translation gives CASSQDYTGLAPHEQYF.

The chain has TRBV9 and TRBJ2-2; no reliable D call. Looked up from germline, CDR1 is SGDLS and CDR2 is YYNGEE. This CDR3 has 14 amino acids. Trimming stripped 3 bases from V and 5 bases from J, with 11 bases between. The CDR3 DNA follows: TGTGCCAGCAGCGCCGGCCCTGGGACCGGGGAGCTGTTTTTT. Protein sequence: CASSAGPGTGELFF.

The V and J genes are TRBV30 and TRBJ1-6; maybe TRBD1 (5 bases). V was trimmed by 0 bases and J by 8 bases, leaving 11 bases between them. In germline, CDR1 is GTSNPN, CDR2 SVGIG (reference sequence). CDR3 length equals 14 residues. The CDR3 here is CAWSVGGSDSPLHF. The CDR3 region has the DNA TGTGCCTGGAGTGTGGGGGGTTCGGATTCACCCCTCCACTTT.

V gene TRBV27 combines with J gene TRBJ2-2, with TRBD2 matching over 11 bases. After removal of 2 bases from V and 1 base from J, the junction contained 6 bases not matched to a gene. The CDR3 sequence is 18 residues long. Germline V gene lookup returns CDR1 MNHEY and CDR2 SMNVEV (reference sequence). The CDR3 DNA reads as TGTGCCAGCAGTTTAAAACTAGCGGGGGTTAAGAACACCGGGGAGCTGTTTTTT. This encodes CASSLKLAGVKNTGELFF.

The J gene is TRBJ2-5, the V gene TRBV11-3; 11 bases match TRBD1. The germline gives CDR1 SGHNT, CDR2 YENEEA. The J segment lost 5 bases and the V segment lost 5 bases, leaving 7 bases of the junction unmatched. The CDR3 spans 15 residues. Here the CDR3 reads CASSSRRDRGETQYF. The CDR3 DNA reads as TGTGCCAGCAGCAGCCGGCGGGACAGGGGGGAGACCCAGTACTTC.

The rearrangement uses TRBV3-1 (or the pseudogene TRBV3-2) and TRBJ2-3; D remains ambiguous. The CDR3 spans 12 residues. Germline CDR1 and CDR2: LGHDT and YNNKEL (reference sequence). V lost 4 bases and J lost 4, with 6 bases in between. The CDR3 loop reads CASSPQADTQYF. In DNA form, the CDR3 reads TGTGCCAGCAGCCCGCAGGCAGATACGCAGTATTTT.

As DNA, the CDR3 is TGTGCCAGCAGTGACCTCCGGGGCTACACCTTC. It specifies CASSDLRGYTF. This chain uses TRBV6-4 with TRBJ1-2; D is unclear. Trimming cost V 2 bases and J 8 bases, with 6 bases left between them. The CDR3 contains 11 residues. Per germline, CDR1 MRHNA and CDR2 SNTAGT.

This clone was counted once. DNA of the CDR3: TGTGCCAGCAGGTCTAACGGGGGCACCGGGGAGCTGTTTTTT. Protein sequence: CASRSNGGTGELFF. The chain carries TRBV27 and TRBJ2-2; maybe TRBD2 (6 bases). V lost 6 bases to trimming and J lost 4 bases, with 12 bases between them. Per the germline V gene, CDR1 is MNHEY and CDR2 is SMNVEV (reference sequence). The CDR3 has 14 amino acids.

This chain connects TRBV2 to TRBJ2-6, with 7 bases matching TRBD2. This CDR3 is 16 amino acids long. The germline V gene encodes CDR1 SNHLY and CDR2 FYNNEI. V shed 4 bases, J shed 2 bases, and the junction held 5 bases outside the gene matches. In DNA form, the CDR3 reads TGTGCCAGCAGTGCCGAGGGGAGGGCTGGGGCCAACGTCCTGACTTTC. Residues: CASSAEGRAGANVLTF. The full variable domain, in which reference TRBV2 and TRBJ2-6 provide the parts outside the CDR3, is EPEVTQTPSHQVTQMGQEVILRCVPISNHLYFYWYRQILGQKVEFLVSFYNNEISEKSEIFDDQFSVERPDGSNFTLKIRSTKLEDSAMYFCASSAEGRAGANVLTFGAGSRLTVL.

In regard to this clone: Other DNA sequences in the same sample also yield this CDR3. This chain connects TRBV12-3 or TRBV12-4 to TRBJ1-5; no firm D call. Trimming shortened V by 1 base and J by 1 base, and 2 bases separated the two germline ends. The CDR3 is 13 residues long. Written as DNA, the CDR3 is TGTGCCAGCAGTTTAGGGAGCAATCAGCCCCAGCATTTT. Its protein is CASSLGSNQPQHF.

This clone was observed a handful of times. The genes are TRBV11-3 and TRBJ2-1; the match to TRBD2 covers 9 bases. This CDR3 has 16 residues. In germline, CDR1 is SGHNT, CDR2 YENEEA. The V segment lost 2 bases and the J segment 6 bases; nucleotides outside the gene matches: 8. This CDR3 reads CASSLPLAGPPNEQFF. DNA of the CDR3: TGTGCCAGCAGCTTACCTCTAGCGGGACCCCCCAATGAGCAGTTCTTC. Combining the CDR3 with reference TRBV11-3 and TRBJ2-1 gives the whole variable domain EAGVVQSPRYKIIEKKQPVAFWCNPISGHNTLYWYLQNLGQGPELLIRYENEEAVDDSQLPKDRFSAERLKGVDSTLKIQPAELGDSAVYLCASSLPLAGPPNEQFFGPGTRLTVL.

This chain's CDR3 is CATLGAKNTEAFF. CDR3 in DNA: TGTGCCACTTTGGGGGCGAAGAACACTGAAGCTTTCTTT. V usage is TRBV24-1 and J usage is TRBJ1-1, with a tentative D call TRBD1 (6 bases). Germline values: CDR1 KGHDR, CDR2 SFDVKD. The CDR3 is made up of 13 amino acids. Trimming pared 10 bases from V and 1 base from J, leaving 12 bases between.

The chain is built from TRBV21-1 and TRBJ2-3; TRBD2, the D gene given by the table, was not confirmed from the DNA. TRBV21-1 is annotated as a pseudogene. This CDR3 is built from 21 residues. For the CDR3, the DNA is TGTGCCAGCAGCAAAGAGGGGCTTAGCGGGGGAGTATCGTCGAGCACAGATACGCAGTATTTT. Protein product: CASSKEGLSGGVSSSTDTQYF.

V and J are TRBV27 and TRBJ2-7; D not resolved. V lost 6 bases, J lost 6 bases, and 21 bases lay in between. CDR1 is MNHEY and CDR2 is SMNVEV in the germline V gene (reference sequence). The CDR3 contains 15 residues. DNA for the CDR3: TGTGCCAGCAGCCCCCGAATGGGGTCCTCGGTCGAGCAGTACTTC. Translation gives CASSPRMGSSVEQYF.

This chain joins TRBV11-2 and TRBJ2-1; TRBD2 matches at 10 bases. Germline V lookup: CDR1 SGHAT, CDR2 FQNNGV. The trim removed 3 bases at V and 7 bases at J, leaving 6 bases unmatched. The CDR3 is made up of 15 amino acids. CDR3 DNA: TGTGCCAGCAGCTTTAGAGCGGGAGGGTTGAATGAGCAGTTCTTC. It is translated as CASSFRAGGLNEQFF. Looking up the rest from reference TRBV11-2 and TRBJ2-1 gives the full variable domain: EAGVAQSPRYKIIEKRQSVAFWCNPISGHATLYWYQQILGQGPKLLIQFQNNGVVDDSQLPKDRFSAERLKGVDSTLKIQPAKLEDSAVYLCASSFRAGGLNEQFFGPGTRLTVL.

V and J are TRBV5-8 and TRBJ1-1; maybe TRBD1 (5 bases). Trimming shortened V by 1 base and J by 6 bases, and 10 bases separated the two germline ends. Germline CDR1 and CDR2: SGHTS and YDEGEE. This CDR3 region has 13 residues. The CDR3 spells CASSLRGRAEAFF. The CDR3 DNA is TGTGCCAGCAGCTTGAGGGGCAGGGCTGAAGCTTTCTTT.

The chain carries TRBV15 and TRBJ2-4; TRBD2 matches at 7 bases. This CDR3 contains 16 residues. Germline lookup yields CDR1 LNHNV and CDR2 YYDKDF (reference sequence). V shed 4 bases and J 2 bases; nucleotides not matched to a gene: 8. CDR3 in DNA: TGTGCCACCAGCACTATCGGGGGGACCTCCAAAAACATTCAGTACTTC. It encodes CATSTIGGTSKNIQYF.

On this clone: One junction end does not reproduce the germline sequence, and a read error may be involved. The V and J genes are TRBV7-6 and TRBJ1-1, with a tentative D call TRBD1 (6 bases). The germline V gene encodes CDR1 SGHVS and CDR2 FNYEAQ. The CDR3 spans 15 residues. The CDR3 DNA sequence: TGTGCCAGCAGTTTAGGCGGGACACCGAACACTGAAGCTTTCTTT. Protein product: CASSLGGTPNTEAFF.

The rearrangement joins TRBV7-6 to TRBJ1-1; possibly TRBD1 for D (6 bases). Trimming pared 1 base from V and 0 bases from J, leaving 9 bases between. Germline CDR1 SGHVS, CDR2 FNYEAQ. CDR3 length: 15 amino acids. Here the CDR3 DNA reads TGTGCCAGCAGCTTAGTGGACAGCATGAACACTGAAGCTTTCTTT. This codes for CASSLVDSMNTEAFF.

The chain couples TRBV29-1 to TRBJ1-4; no firm D call. The germline V and J ends were trimmed by 6 bases and 3 bases, with 11 bases remaining between them. The CDR3 spans 13 residues. Germline values: CDR1 SQVTM, CDR2 ANQGSEA. As DNA, the CDR3 is TGCAGCGTCGTAATACAAGCTAATGAAAAACTGTTTTTT. Its translation: CSVVIQANEKLFF.

J is TRBJ2-4 and V is TRBV24-1; D might be TRBD2 (6 bases). This CDR3 contains 19 residues. CDR1 KGHDR and CDR2 SFDVKD come from the germline V gene. The V end was cut by 4 bases, the J end by 2 bases, with 23 bases between. CDR3 residues: CATSDRPSGGNGTKNIQYF. Here the CDR3 DNA reads TGTGCCACCAGTGACCGCCCATCCGGGGGAAATGGGACCAAAAACATTCAGTACTTC.

This clone was detected a few times. The chain is built from TRBV19 and TRBJ1-1; D is uncertain. Trimming removed 6 bases from V and 8 bases from J, with 16 bases in between. Per the germline V gene, CDR1 is LNHDA and CDR2 is SQIVND (reference sequence). CDR3 length: 13 amino acids. CDR3 DNA sequence: TGTGCCAGTAGCTTTGGGCTCCCGGGGGAAGCTTTCTTT. This translates into CASSFGLPGEAFF.

The chain recombines TRBV27 with TRBJ1-4; D is unclear. V was cut by 0 bases and J by 2 bases, with 10 bases left in between. The V gene's germline CDR1 is MNHEY and CDR2 SMNVEV (reference sequence). There are 16 residues in the CDR3. The CDR3: CASSLSVEDTNEKLFF. The CDR3 bases are TGTGCCAGCAGTTTATCGGTCGAGGATACTAATGAAAAACTGTTTTTT.

This chain links TRBV5-4 with TRBJ2-7; D may be TRBD1 or TRBD2 (5 bases each). The CDR3 totals 15 residues. CDR1 is SGHNT, CDR2 YYREEE, per germline (reference sequence). The germline V and J ends were trimmed by 5 bases and 4 bases, with 19 bases remaining between them. The CDR3 sequence is CASSLRGGYIYEQYF. The CDR3, as DNA: TGTGCCAGCAGTTTGAGGGGTGGCTACATATACGAGCAGTACTTC.

The genes are TRBV10-3 and TRBJ1-2; a possible D gene is TRBD1 (5 bases). Trimming cost V 4 bases and J 6 bases, with 12 bases left between them. The CDR3 loop spans 13 amino acids. CDR1 ENHRY and CDR2 SYGVKD come from the germline V gene. The CDR3 region is CAISGGDYNGYTF. The CDR3, as DNA: TGTGCCATCAGTGGGGGGGACTATAATGGCTACACCTTC.

The CDR3 sequence: CASRFAGGSTDTQYF. The CDR3 DNA reads as TGTGCCAGCAGATTCGCCGGGGGCAGCACAGATACGCAGTATTTT. V is TRBV5-8 and J is TRBJ2-3; D tentatively fits TRBD1 or TRBD2 (6 bases each). This CDR3 is built from 15 residues. With 5 bases removed from V and 0 bases from J, the gap between germline ends came to 13 bases. The germline V gene encodes CDR1 SGHTS and CDR2 YDEGEE.

The J gene is TRBJ1-5, the V gene TRBV18; D possibly corresponds to TRBD1 (5 bases). V dropped 4 bases and J dropped 4 bases, with 11 bases sitting between them. The germline gives CDR1 KGHSH, CDR2 LQKENI. The CDR3 loop spans 14 amino acids. CDR3 nucleotides: TGTGCCAGCTCACTGGGACCAAGGAATCAGCCCCAGCATTTT. This codes for CASSLGPRNQPQHF.

The CDR3 bases are TGTGCCAGCAGTTTGGGGGGGCGAGCCTCTGGGGCCAACGTCCTGACTTTC. It translates to CASSLGGRASGANVLTF. The rearrangement links TRBV28 to TRBJ2-6; TRBD2 might be the D (7 bases). This CDR3 is 17 amino acids long. Trimming stripped 3 bases from V and 0 bases from J, with 12 bases between. Per the germline V gene, CDR1 is MDHEN and CDR2 is SYDVKM.

The chain employs TRBV6-2 or TRBV6-3 and TRBJ1-2; TRBD1 agrees at 7 bases. From germline, CDR1 is MNHEY and CDR2 SVGEGT. V shed 6 bases and J 2 bases; nucleotides not matched to a gene: 12. The CDR3 covers 16 residues. The CDR3 DNA reads as TGTGCCAGCAGCCACAGCCCCATGACAGGGAACTATGGCTACACCTTC. It specifies CASSHSPMTGNYGYTF.